A selection of T cell receptor beta chains follows, all from one sample in a study of blood T cells in healthy people across ages. TCRdb redid the calling of the 5' RACE reads with MiXCR, one entry per CDR3 protein. The table records fewer than 800,000 distinct CDR3 sequences, around 49% of them present only once. Sequenced material: blood. These receptor sequences come from a woman aged 55-69 years in good health. CDR3s leave out the opening cysteine and the closing phenylalanine or tryptophan. The order of the fields is V gene, J gene, D gene, CDR3 protein. D genes are given only for firm matches.

v_call: TRBV4-1
j_call: TRBJ1-1
d_call: -
cdr3_aa: ASSQTLHRWNTEAF

v_call: TRBV10-3
j_call: TRBJ2-2
d_call: -
cdr3_aa: AISEVASGELF

v_call: TRBV2
j_call: TRBJ2-4
d_call: -
cdr3_aa: ASLRRGGEIQY

v_call: TRBV6-5
j_call: TRBJ1-5
d_call: TRBD1
cdr3_aa: ASMGQGEGPQH

v_call: TRBV20-1
j_call: TRBJ2-5
d_call: -
cdr3_aa: GAFEWETQY

v_call: TRBV20-1
j_call: TRBJ2-1
d_call: TRBD2
cdr3_aa: SANVAGGPIYNEQF

v_call: TRBV6-2/TRBV6-3
j_call: TRBJ1-2
d_call: -
cdr3_aa: ASSYSHTRQGIYGYT

v_call: TRBV29-1
j_call: TRBJ2-1
d_call: -
cdr3_aa: SAAEAIAYNEQF

v_call: TRBV10-3
j_call: TRBJ2-1
d_call: TRBD2
cdr3_aa: AITEGPPGLAGVEQF

v_call: TRBV10-3
j_call: TRBJ2-7
d_call: -
cdr3_aa: AISESMRGTSGEQY

v_call: TRBV2
j_call: TRBJ2-7
d_call: TRBD1
cdr3_aa: ASSEMAGTGVLQY

v_call: TRBV7-9
j_call: TRBJ1-1
d_call: -
cdr3_aa: ASQRGAGAYYTEAF

v_call: TRBV7-2
j_call: TRBJ2-7
d_call: TRBD1
cdr3_aa: ASSSDPGQGFLHAYEQY

v_call: TRBV7-2
j_call: TRBJ2-7
d_call: -
cdr3_aa: ASSLAKDRPSYEQY

v_call: TRBV5-1
j_call: TRBJ2-1
d_call: TRBD2
cdr3_aa: ASTLAESSEQF

v_call: TRBV28
j_call: TRBJ2-7
d_call: -
cdr3_aa: ASSSPGGGHNEQY

v_call: TRBV4-3
j_call: TRBJ1-4
d_call: TRBD1
cdr3_aa: ASSQDSGQGNEKLF

v_call: TRBV7-2
j_call: TRBJ2-7
d_call: TRBD1
cdr3_aa: ASSGQTGGPDEQY

v_call: TRBV10-3
j_call: TRBJ2-6
d_call: -
cdr3_aa: AISDLRTTGANVLT

v_call: TRBV4-2
j_call: TRBJ1-6
d_call: -
cdr3_aa: AGSQEADYNSPLH

v_call: TRBV6-1
j_call: TRBJ2-1
d_call: TRBD1
cdr3_aa: ASSEASNRGEQF

v_call: TRBV15
j_call: TRBJ2-3
d_call: TRBD2
cdr3_aa: ATSRDTAGGGDTQY

v_call: TRBV20-1
j_call: TRBJ2-5
d_call: TRBD2
cdr3_aa: SAPRRGTREETQY

v_call: TRBV7-6
j_call: TRBJ1-1
d_call: -
cdr3_aa: ACSSSLDLNTEAF

v_call: TRBV15
j_call: TRBJ2-7
d_call: -
cdr3_aa: ATRRLASSYEQY

v_call: TRBV4-3
j_call: -
d_call: TRBD2
cdr3_aa: ASSQTSGRRGETQY

v_call: TRBV5-5
j_call: TRBJ2-5
d_call: TRBD1
cdr3_aa: ASSHWMTGKETQY

v_call: TRBV4-1
j_call: TRBJ2-1
d_call: -
cdr3_aa: ASSQEGRGWGGYEQF

v_call: TRBV6-6
j_call: TRBJ1-2
d_call: -
cdr3_aa: ASSYSPRGGYT

v_call: TRBV20-1
j_call: TRBJ2-7
d_call: TRBD2
cdr3_aa: SARSSGKTDEQY

v_call: TRBV20-1
j_call: TRBJ2-7
d_call: TRBD2
cdr3_aa: SAQRAGGKTSWSYEQY

v_call: TRBV6-2/TRBV6-3
j_call: TRBJ2-2
d_call: -
cdr3_aa: AGGTLNTGELF

v_call: TRBV29-1
j_call: TRBJ2-1
d_call: -
cdr3_aa: SVEDLGAWNEQF

v_call: TRBV20-1
j_call: TRBJ2-6
d_call: -
cdr3_aa: SARQLIRSANVLT

v_call: TRBV30
j_call: TRBJ1-2
d_call: TRBD1
cdr3_aa: AWTGQEYGYT

v_call: TRBV29-1
j_call: TRBJ1-2
d_call: -
cdr3_aa: SVVVRNYGYT

v_call: TRBV27
j_call: TRBJ2-7
d_call: TRBD2
cdr3_aa: ASSLKLAGSYEQY

v_call: TRBV20-1
j_call: TRBJ1-1
d_call: -
cdr3_aa: SARDRGARAF

v_call: TRBV3-1
j_call: TRBJ1-2
d_call: -
cdr3_aa: ASSLTANYGYT

v_call: TRBV5-1
j_call: TRBJ2-5
d_call: -
cdr3_aa: ASSDASGDEQY

v_call: TRBV7-2
j_call: TRBJ2-5
d_call: -
cdr3_aa: ASSSGLTRQTQY

v_call: TRBV5-1
j_call: TRBJ2-3
d_call: TRBD2
cdr3_aa: ASSLVAGGGTDTQY

v_call: TRBV7-3
j_call: TRBJ2-1
d_call: TRBD2
cdr3_aa: ASSPAPGLAPGLQF

v_call: TRBV7-6
j_call: TRBJ2-7
d_call: -
cdr3_aa: ASSTDSSSYEQY

v_call: TRBV7-2
j_call: TRBJ1-1
d_call: -
cdr3_aa: ASSSRVTTEAF